One sample yielded the 20 T cell receptor beta chains listed below, sequenced in a study of blood T cells in healthy people across ages. A second PCR, run for roughly 7 to 12 cycles, used a sample-barcoded 5' primer plus a J-beta primer mix. Each CDR3 protein gets one entry after TCRdb re-called the 5' RACE reads with MiXCR. The sample lists 1.4 million to 1.5 million distinct CDR3 sequences; around two fifths were seen once. The sequencing input was blood. Receptor source: a woman younger than 30 in good health.

This clonotype was observed a few times. The V and J genes are TRBV6-1 and TRBJ1-2; D is possibly TRBD1 (5 bases). The CDR3 sequence is 16 residues long. CDR1 is MNHNS and CDR2 is SASEGT in the germline V gene. V was pared by 6 bases and J by 5 bases, with 22 bases between. The CDR3 nucleotides are TGTGCCAGCAGCGGTTACCGGGACTCCGCCGGGTATGGCTACACCTTC. This translates into CASSGYRDSAGYGYTF.

This clonotype has just a few counts. V gene TRBV12-3 or TRBV12-4 combines with J gene TRBJ2-1; D ambiguous. CDR3 size: 13 residues. V lost 3 bases to trimming and J lost 12 bases, with 15 bases between them. The CDR3 DNA follows: TGTGCCAGCAGTTTTGGGCCCGATTTAGGGCAGTTCTTC. Translating it yields CASSFGPDLGQFF.

The V and J genes are TRBV29-1 and TRBJ2-4, with TRBD2 identical over 7 bases. The assigned J gene may be wrong: the sequence end matches TRBJ2-7 better. The CDR3 loop spans 14 amino acids. Germline lookup yields CDR1 SQVTM and CDR2 ANQGSEA. The CDR3, as DNA: TGCAGCGTTGAAGGTGGGACTGGCGGGAGCGAGCAGTACTTC. It codes for CSVEGGTGGSEQYF.

This clonotype showed up just a few times. The chain carries TRBV6-1 and TRBJ2-3; a possible D gene is TRBD2 (6 bases). The germline CDR1 and CDR2 sequences are MNHNS and SASEGT. V was clipped by 9 bases and J by 0 bases, with 19 bases between them. The CDR3 is 16 residues long. The CDR3 loop reads CARRLAPDTSTDTQYF. The CDR3 bases are TGTGCCAGGCGGCTAGCGCCTGACACTAGCACAGATACGCAGTATTTT.

This clonotype was seen more than once but under ten times. V gene TRBV25-1 combines with J gene TRBJ2-1; D is tentatively TRBD1 or TRBD2 (5 bases each). The CDR3 is made up of 13 amino acids. V lost 8 bases to trimming and J lost 3 bases, with 11 bases between them. Looked up from germline, CDR1 is MGHDK and CDR2 is SYGVNS. CDR3 sequence: CASPGRCYNEQFF. CDR3 bases: TGTGCCAGCCCGGGACGTTGCTACAATGAGCAGTTCTTC.

This chain uses TRBV20-1 with TRBJ1-2; 9 bases are shared with TRBD1. CDR1 is DFQATT and CDR2 is SNEGSKA in the germline V gene (reference sequence). With V trimmed by 6 bases and J by 6 bases, 20 bases remained unmatched. The CDR3 spans 17 residues. The DNA of the CDR3 is TGCAGTGCACCGACAACGGGACTCGGGACAGGGAGGAATGGCTACACCTTC. Translated: CSAPTTGLGTGRNGYTF.

The rearrangement links TRBV20-1 to TRBJ1-1, with D maybe TRBD1 (6 bases). From germline, CDR1 is DFQATT and CDR2 SNEGSKA (reference sequence). This CDR3 spans 13 amino acids. V lost 6 bases to trimming and J lost 1 base, with 12 bases between them. The CDR3 protein is CSATGHPNTEAFF. CDR3 in DNA: TGCAGTGCAACGGGACACCCGAACACTGAAGCTTTCTTT.

The J gene is TRBJ1-2, the V gene TRBV7-2; a possible D gene is TRBD1 (5 bases). CDR3 size: 15 residues. Germline V CDR1 and CDR2: SGHTA, FQGNSA. V dropped 5 bases and J dropped 8 bases, with 21 bases sitting between them. The CDR3 here is CASSPQGSAKGGYTF. The CDR3 coding sequence is TGTGCCAGCAGCCCCCAGGGCTCGGCAAAGGGCGGCTACACCTTC. Together with reference TRBV7-2 and TRBJ1-2, the CDR3 gives the full variable domain: GAGVSQSPSNKVTEKGKDVELRCDPISGHTALYWYRQSLGQGLEFLIYFQGNSAPDKSGLPSDRFSAERTGGSVSTLTIQRTQQEDSAVYLCASSPQGSAKGGYTFGSGTRLTVV.

The chain combines TRBV20-1 with TRBJ2-3; 9 bases agree with TRBD1. CDR1 and CDR2 from the germline V gene are DFQATT and SNEGSKA (reference sequence). The J segment lost 2 bases and the V segment lost 1 base, leaving 4 bases of the junction unmatched. This CDR3 contains 15 residues. CDR3 sequence (DNA): TGCAGTGCTAGAGGACAGGGGGTCCTCACAGATACGCAGTATTTT. Translation gives CSARGQGVLTDTQYF.

This clonotype was detected a few times. The CDR3 nucleotides read TGCAGCGTTGACACACCTTTAGGACTAGCGCACCACACAGATACGCAGTATTTT. This sequence encodes CSVDTPLGLAHHTDTQYF. The chain uses TRBV29-1 and TRBJ2-3; 9 nucleotides agree with TRBD2. The ends lost 3 bases at V and 2 bases at J; junction bases unmatched: 15. The CDR3 contains 18 residues. Germline CDR1 and CDR2: SQVTM and ANQGSEA.

This rearrangement joins TRBV6-5 to TRBJ2-5; D possibly uses TRBD1 or TRBD2 (5 bases each). This CDR3 comprises 18 residues. The ends were cut back, 0 bases at V and 2 bases at J, with 19 bases in the middle. Germline V gene data show CDR1 as MNHEY and CDR2 as SVGAGI. In DNA, the CDR3 is TGTGCCAGCAGTTACTCGGCGGTATCAGGGACCAGGCAAGAGACCCAGTACTTC. Amino acid sequence: CASSYSAVSGTRQETQYF.

This clonotype was detected a few times. This chain links TRBV10-3 with TRBJ2-3, with TRBD2 matching over 8 bases. Germline lookup yields CDR1 ENHRY and CDR2 SYGVKD. Trimming at V came to 6 bases and at J to 2 bases, leaving 7 bases not matched to a gene. This CDR3 is 15 amino acids long. The CDR3 loop reads CAISDLAGNTDTQYF. The CDR3 region has the DNA TGTGCCATCAGCGATCTAGCGGGCAACACAGATACGCAGTATTTT.

This chain joins TRBV12-3 or TRBV12-4 and TRBJ1-2; TRBD1 might be the D (6 bases). V lost 8 bases to trimming and J lost 7 bases, with 20 bases between them. The CDR3 consists of 14 residues. In DNA form, the CDR3 reads TGTGCCAGCGGATTGCAGGGGACCCTTGGTGGCTACACCTTC. This translates into CASGLQGTLGGYTF.

The gene calls are TRBV29-1 and TRBJ2-2; no firm D call. There are 10 residues in the CDR3. The germline gives CDR1 SQVTM, CDR2 ANQGSEA. Trimming pared 4 bases from V and 7 bases from J, leaving 4 bases between. The CDR3 reads CSVANGELFF. CDR3 coding DNA: TGCAGCGTTGCGAACGGGGAGCTGTTTTTT.

This clonotype was found once. The rearrangement links TRBV14 to TRBJ2-4, with 7 nucleotides matching TRBD2. This CDR3 is 15 amino acids long. The J segment lost 13 bases and the V segment lost 3 bases, leaving 15 bases of the junction unmatched. Per the germline V gene, CDR1 is SGHDN and CDR2 is FVKESK. The CDR3 loop reads CASSHLLAPWGEQYF. CDR3 bases: TGTGCCAGCAGCCACCTACTAGCGCCGTGGGGGGAGCAGTACTTC.

The gene calls are TRBV4-2 and TRBJ2-1; no firm D call. There are 13 residues in the CDR3. Deletions cut 4 bases from V and 10 bases from J, with 14 bases between. Germline assignment: CDR1 LGHNA and CDR2 YNFKEQ. Written as DNA, the CDR3 is TGTGCCAGCAGCCGACTGGGTGAGACAGAGCAGTTCTTC. Translating it yields CASSRLGETEQFF.

The chain couples TRBV27 to TRBJ2-1, with 7 bases fitting TRBD1. The V segment lost 6 bases and the J segment 4 bases; nucleotides outside the gene matches: 6. The CDR3 runs to 14 residues. Germline V gene sequence: CDR1 MNHEY, CDR2 SMNVEV (reference sequence). CDR3 residues: CASSLIQGYNEQFF. CDR3 nucleotide sequence: TGTGCCAGCAGCCTAATACAGGGGTACAATGAGCAGTTCTTC.

This clonotype was seen a single time. J is TRBJ1-1 and V is TRBV9; TRBD1 agrees at 8 bases. J gave up 7 bases and V 0 bases, and 5 bases lay outside the gene matches. Germline-derived CDR1 and CDR2 are SGDLS and YYNGEE. The CDR3 extends over 14 amino acids. Here the CDR3 DNA reads TGTGCCAGCAGCGTAGAGGGACAGGCCCTTGAAGCTTTCTTT. Residues: CASSVEGQALEAFF.

This clonotype was seen only a few times. The chain uses TRBV7-6 and TRBJ1-2, with a possible D match to TRBD1 (5 bases). Trimming removed 1 base from V and 3 bases from J, with 15 bases in between. This CDR3 is built from 16 residues. Germline assignment: CDR1 SGHVS and CDR2 FNYEAQ. CDR3 in DNA: TGTGCCAGCAGCTTAGGCAGTTTGGGGGAATACTATGGCTACACCTTC. It yields the protein CASSLGSLGEYYGYTF.

This clonotype came up a few times. V is TRBV20-1 and J is TRBJ2-5; 11 nucleotides agree with TRBD1. This CDR3 is built from 17 residues. Losses at the gene ends were 6 bases for V and 4 bases for J; bases not matched to a gene: 16. Germline V gives CDR1 DFQATT, CDR2 SNEGSKA (reference sequence). CDR3 loop: CSAPEPGQGGTAETQYF. For the CDR3, the DNA is TGCAGTGCGCCGGAACCGGGACAGGGGGGGACGGCAGAGACCCAGTACTTC.